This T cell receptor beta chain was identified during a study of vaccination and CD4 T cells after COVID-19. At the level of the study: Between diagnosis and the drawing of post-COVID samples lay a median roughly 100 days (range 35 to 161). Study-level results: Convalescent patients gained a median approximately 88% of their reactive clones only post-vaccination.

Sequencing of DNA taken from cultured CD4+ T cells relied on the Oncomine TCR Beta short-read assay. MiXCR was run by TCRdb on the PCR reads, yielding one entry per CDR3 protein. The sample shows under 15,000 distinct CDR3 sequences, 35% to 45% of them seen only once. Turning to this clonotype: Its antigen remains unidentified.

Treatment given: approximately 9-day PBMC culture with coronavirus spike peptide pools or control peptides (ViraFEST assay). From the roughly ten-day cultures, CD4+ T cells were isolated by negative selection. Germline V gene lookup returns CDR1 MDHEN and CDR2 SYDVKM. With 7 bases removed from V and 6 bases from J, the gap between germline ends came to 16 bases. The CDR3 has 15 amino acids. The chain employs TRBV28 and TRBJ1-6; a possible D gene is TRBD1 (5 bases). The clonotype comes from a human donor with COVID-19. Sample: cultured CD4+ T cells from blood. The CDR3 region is CASTDQGRTNSPLHF. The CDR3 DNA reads TGTGCCAGCACAGACCAGGGACGTACTAATTCACCCCTCCACTTT.